This T cell receptor beta chain came from a study of shared clonotypes between healthy human individuals. Between the trimmed V and J ends, which lost 5 bases and 7 bases, there was a span of 12 bases. The CDR3 runs to 13 residues. CDR1 and CDR2 (germline): SGHTA, FQGTGA. Profiling relied on immunoSEQ multiplex PCR, and the TCRdb table lists in-frame clones only, not all of them. Seen here are 2 million to 2.5 million clones, more than 80% observed once, and the top ten hold 0.35% to 0.45%. Specimen: naive CD4+ T cells from PBMCs. The subset denotes: CD45RA+ positively selected. The receptor comes from a man between 18 and 35 years old in good health. Some clones in this sample may be carry-over from other donors' samples. The chain employs TRBV7-3 and TRBJ2-1, with D unresolved. The DNA of the CDR3 is TGTGCCAGCAGCGACTCTAGGGTTAATGAGCAGTTCTTC. Its protein is CASSDSRVNEQFF. Full variable domain (missing parts from reference TRBV7-3 and TRBJ2-1): GAGVSQTPSNKVTEKGKYVELRCDPISGHTALYWYRQSLGQGPEFLIYFQGTGAADDSGLPNDRFFAVRPEGSVSTLKIQRTERGDSAVYLCASSDSRVNEQFFGPGTRLTVL.